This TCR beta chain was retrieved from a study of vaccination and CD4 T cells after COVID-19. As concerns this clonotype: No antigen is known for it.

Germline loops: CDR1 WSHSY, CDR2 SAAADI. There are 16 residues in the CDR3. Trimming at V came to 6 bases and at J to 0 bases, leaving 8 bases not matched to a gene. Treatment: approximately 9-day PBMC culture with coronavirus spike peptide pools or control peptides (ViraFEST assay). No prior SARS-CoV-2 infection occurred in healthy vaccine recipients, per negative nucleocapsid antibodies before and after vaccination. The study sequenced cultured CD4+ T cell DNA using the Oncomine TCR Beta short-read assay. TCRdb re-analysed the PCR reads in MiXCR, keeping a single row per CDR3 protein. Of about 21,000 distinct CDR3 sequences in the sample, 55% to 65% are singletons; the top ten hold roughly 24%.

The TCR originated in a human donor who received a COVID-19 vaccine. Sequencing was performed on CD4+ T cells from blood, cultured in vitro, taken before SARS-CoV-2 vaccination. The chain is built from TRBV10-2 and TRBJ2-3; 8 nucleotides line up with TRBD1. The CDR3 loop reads CASRDRATPSTDTQYF. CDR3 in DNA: TGCGCCAGCAGGGACAGGGCAACCCCTAGCACAGATACGCAGTATTTT.